The TCR beta chain under discussion was sequenced for a study of response to subunit inactivated influenza vaccine. Germline loops: CDR1 MNHEY, CDR2 SVGEGT. The CDR3 extends over 12 amino acids. Trimming stripped 6 bases from V and 7 bases from J, with 10 bases between. Study-wide findings and caveats: Authors suggested few new T cells are recruited by each seasonal influenza vaccination.

Note on this clonotype: Its target is not known.

From the RT-PCR reads, TCRdb called clonotypes with MiXCR, one entry per CDR3 protein. Here the sample spans about 500,000 distinct CDR3 sequences, approximately 12% being singletons. The sequencing used PBMCs from blood, collected roughly 6 weeks after vaccination. The TCR was taken from a man in his fifties or sixties who received an inactivated influenza vaccine. V is TRBV6-2 or TRBV6-3 and J is TRBJ2-1; D may be TRBD1 (6 bases). The CDR3 sequence is CASSRDRNEQFF. CDR3 nucleotides: TGTGCCAGCAGCCGAGACAGGAATGAGCAGTTCTTC.